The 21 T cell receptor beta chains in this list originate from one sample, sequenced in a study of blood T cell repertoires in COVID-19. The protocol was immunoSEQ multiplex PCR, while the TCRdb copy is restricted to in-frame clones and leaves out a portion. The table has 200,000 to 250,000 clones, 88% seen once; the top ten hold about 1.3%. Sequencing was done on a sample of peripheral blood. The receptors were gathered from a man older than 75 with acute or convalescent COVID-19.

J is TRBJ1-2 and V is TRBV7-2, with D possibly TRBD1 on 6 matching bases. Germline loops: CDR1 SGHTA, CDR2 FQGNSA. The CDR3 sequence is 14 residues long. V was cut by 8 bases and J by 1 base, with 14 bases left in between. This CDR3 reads CASASDRDNYGYTF. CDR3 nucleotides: TGTGCCAGCGCTTCGGACAGAGATAACTATGGCTACACCTTC.

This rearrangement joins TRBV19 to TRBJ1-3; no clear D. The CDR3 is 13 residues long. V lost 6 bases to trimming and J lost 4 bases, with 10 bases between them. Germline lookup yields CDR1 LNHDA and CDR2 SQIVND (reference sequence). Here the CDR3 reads CASSWSKGNTIYF. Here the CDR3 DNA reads TGTGCCAGTAGCTGGAGCAAGGGAAACACCATATATTTT.

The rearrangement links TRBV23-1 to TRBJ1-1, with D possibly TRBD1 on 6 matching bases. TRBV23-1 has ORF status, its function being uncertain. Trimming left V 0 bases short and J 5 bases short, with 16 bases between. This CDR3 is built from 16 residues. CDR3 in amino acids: CASSQSSTGCETEAFF. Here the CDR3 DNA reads TGCGCCAGCAGTCAATCGTCGACAGGCTGTGAAACTGAAGCTTTCTTT.

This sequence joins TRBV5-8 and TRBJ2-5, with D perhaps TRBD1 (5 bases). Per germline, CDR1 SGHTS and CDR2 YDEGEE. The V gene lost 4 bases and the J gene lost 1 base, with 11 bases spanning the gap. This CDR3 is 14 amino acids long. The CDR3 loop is CASSRQILQETQYF. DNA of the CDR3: TGTGCCAGCAGCCGACAGATCCTCCAAGAGACCCAGTACTTC.

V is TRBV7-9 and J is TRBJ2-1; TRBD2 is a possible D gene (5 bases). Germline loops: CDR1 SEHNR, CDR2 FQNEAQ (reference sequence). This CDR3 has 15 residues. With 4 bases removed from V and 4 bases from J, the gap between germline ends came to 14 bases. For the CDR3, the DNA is TGTGCCAGCAGCTCGGAGGTCTTTCCGTACAATGAGCAGTTCTTC. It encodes CASSSEVFPYNEQFF.

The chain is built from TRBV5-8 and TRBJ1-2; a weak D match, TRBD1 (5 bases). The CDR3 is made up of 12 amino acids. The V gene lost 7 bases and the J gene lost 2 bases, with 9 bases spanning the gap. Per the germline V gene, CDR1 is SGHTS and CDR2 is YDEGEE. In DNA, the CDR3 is TGTGCCAGCGCGGGGCGGAACTATGGCTACACCTTC. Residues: CASAGRNYGYTF. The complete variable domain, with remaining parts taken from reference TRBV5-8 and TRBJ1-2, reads EAGVTQSPTHLIKTRGQQATLRCSPISGHTSVYWYQQALGLGLQFLLWYDEGEERNRGNFPPRFSGRQFPNYSSELNVNALELEDSALYLCASAGRNYGYTFGSGTRLTVV.

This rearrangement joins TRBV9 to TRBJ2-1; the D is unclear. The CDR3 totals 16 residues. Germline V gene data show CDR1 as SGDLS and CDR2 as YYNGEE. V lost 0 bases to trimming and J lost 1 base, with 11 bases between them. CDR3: CASSVGPLRSYNEQFF. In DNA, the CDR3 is TGTGCCAGCAGCGTAGGGCCCCTGCGGTCCTACAATGAGCAGTTCTTC. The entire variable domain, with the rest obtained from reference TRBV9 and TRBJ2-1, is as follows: DSGVTQTPKHLITATGQRVTLRCSPRSGDLSVYWYQQSLDQGLQFLIQYYNGEERAKGNILERFSAQQFPDLHSELNLSSLELGDSALYFCASSVGPLRSYNEQFFGPGTRLTVL.

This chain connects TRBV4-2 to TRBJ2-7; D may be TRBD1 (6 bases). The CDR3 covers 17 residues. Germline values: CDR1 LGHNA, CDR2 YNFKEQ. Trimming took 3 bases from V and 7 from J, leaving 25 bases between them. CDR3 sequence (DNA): TGTGCCAGCAGCCAGCTATCTTCCGGGACACGCAAAAAGGAGCAGTACTTC. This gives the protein CASSQLSSGTRKKEQYF.

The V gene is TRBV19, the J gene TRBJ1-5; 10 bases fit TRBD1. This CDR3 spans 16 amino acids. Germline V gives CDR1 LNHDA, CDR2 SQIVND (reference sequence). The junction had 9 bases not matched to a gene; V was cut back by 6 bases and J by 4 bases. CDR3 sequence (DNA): TGTGCCAGTAGCGCCGGGGACAGGGGAAGGAATCAGCCCCAGCATTTT. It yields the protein CASSAGDRGRNQPQHF.

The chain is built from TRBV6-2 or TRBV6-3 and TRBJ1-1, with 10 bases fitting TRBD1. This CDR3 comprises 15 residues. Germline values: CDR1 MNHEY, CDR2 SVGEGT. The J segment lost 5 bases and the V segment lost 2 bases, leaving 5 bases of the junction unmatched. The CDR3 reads CASSYRTGGGTEAFF. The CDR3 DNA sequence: TGTGCCAGCAGTTACCGGACAGGGGGGGGAACTGAAGCTTTCTTT.

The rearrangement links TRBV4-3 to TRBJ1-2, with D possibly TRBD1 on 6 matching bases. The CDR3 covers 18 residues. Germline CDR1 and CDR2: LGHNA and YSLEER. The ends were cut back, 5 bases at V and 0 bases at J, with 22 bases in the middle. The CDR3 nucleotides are TGCGCCAGCAGCGCACGATTAGGGGCGGGGGGCTCTAACTATGGCTACACCTTC. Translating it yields CASSARLGAGGSNYGYTF.

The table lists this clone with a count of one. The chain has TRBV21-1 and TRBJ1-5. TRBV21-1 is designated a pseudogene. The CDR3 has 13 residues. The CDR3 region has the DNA TGTGCCAGCAGCATCCGGACTGTGGAGCCCCAGCATTTT. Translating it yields CASSIRTVEPQHF.

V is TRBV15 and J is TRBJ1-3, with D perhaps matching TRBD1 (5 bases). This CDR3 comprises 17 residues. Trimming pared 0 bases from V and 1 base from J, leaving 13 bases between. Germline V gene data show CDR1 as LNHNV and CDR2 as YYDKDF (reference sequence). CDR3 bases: TGTGCCACCAGCAGAGATAATACGGGGGTATCTGGAAACACCATATATTTT. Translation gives CATSRDNTGVSGNTIYF.

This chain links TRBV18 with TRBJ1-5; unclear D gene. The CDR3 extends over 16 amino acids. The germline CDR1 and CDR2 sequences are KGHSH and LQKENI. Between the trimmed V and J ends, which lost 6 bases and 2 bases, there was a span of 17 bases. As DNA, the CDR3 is TGTGCCAGCTCCCTGGGAGGCCCTGGGGGCAATCAGCCCCAGCATTTT. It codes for CASSLGGPGGNQPQHF.

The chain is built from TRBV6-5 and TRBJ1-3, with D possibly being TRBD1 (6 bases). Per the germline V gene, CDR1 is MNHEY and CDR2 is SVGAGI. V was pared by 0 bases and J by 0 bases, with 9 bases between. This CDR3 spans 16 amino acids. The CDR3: CASSYSTGSSGNTIYF. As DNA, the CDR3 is TGTGCCAGCAGTTACTCTACAGGGAGCTCTGGAAACACCATATATTTT.

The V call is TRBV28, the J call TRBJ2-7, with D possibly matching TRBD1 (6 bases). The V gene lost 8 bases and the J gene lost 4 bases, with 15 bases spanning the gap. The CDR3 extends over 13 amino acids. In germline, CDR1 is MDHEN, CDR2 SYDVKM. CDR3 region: CASGWDKIYEQYF. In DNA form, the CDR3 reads TGTGCCAGCGGATGGGACAAGATATACGAGCAGTACTTC.

CDR3 nucleotide sequence: TGTGCCAGCAGCTTTTCAGGGATGAACACTGAAGCTTTCTTT. Protein product: CASSFSGMNTEAFF. The J gene is TRBJ1-1, the V gene TRBV7-3; TRBD1 might be the D (5 bases). The germline V and J ends were trimmed by 3 bases and 0 bases, with 8 bases remaining between them. CDR1 is SGHTA and CDR2 is FQGTGA in the germline V gene. CDR3 length: 14 amino acids.

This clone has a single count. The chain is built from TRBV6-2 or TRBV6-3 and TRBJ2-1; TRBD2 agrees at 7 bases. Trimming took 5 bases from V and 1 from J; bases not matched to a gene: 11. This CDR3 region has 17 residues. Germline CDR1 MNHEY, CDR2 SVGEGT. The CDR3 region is CASSNSAGAGSYNEQFF. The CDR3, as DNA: TGTGCCAGCAGTAATTCGGCGGGAGCTGGATCCTACAATGAGCAGTTCTTC.

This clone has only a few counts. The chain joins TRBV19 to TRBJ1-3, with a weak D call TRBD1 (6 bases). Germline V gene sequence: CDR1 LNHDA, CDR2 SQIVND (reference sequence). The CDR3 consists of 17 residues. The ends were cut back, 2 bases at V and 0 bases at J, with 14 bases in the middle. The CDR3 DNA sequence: TGTGCCAGTAGTATATTCTCGACAGGCACCTCTGGAAACACCATATATTTT. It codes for CASSIFSTGTSGNTIYF.

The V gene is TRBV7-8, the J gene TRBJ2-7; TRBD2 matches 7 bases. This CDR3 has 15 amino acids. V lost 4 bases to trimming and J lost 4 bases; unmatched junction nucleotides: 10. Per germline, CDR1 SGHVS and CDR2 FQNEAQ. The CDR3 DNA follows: TGTGCCAGCAGCTCCGGCTGGGGGAGGGTTTACGAGCAGTACTTC. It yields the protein CASSSGWGRVYEQYF. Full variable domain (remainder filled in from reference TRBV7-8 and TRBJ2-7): GAGVSQSPRYKVAKRGQDVALRCDPISGHVSLFWYQQALGQGPEFLTYFQNEAQLDKSGLPSDRFFAERPEGSVSTLKIQRTQQEDSAVYLCASSSGWGRVYEQYFGPGTRLTVT.

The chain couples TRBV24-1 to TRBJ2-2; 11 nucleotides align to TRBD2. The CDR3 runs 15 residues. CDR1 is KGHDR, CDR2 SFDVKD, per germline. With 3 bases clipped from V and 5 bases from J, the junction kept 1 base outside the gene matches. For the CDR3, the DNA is TGTGCCACCAGTGATACTAGCGGGAGTACCGGGGAGCTGTTTTTT. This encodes CATSDTSGSTGELFF.